This is a list of T cell receptor beta chains from one sample in a study of blood T cell repertoires in COVID-19. Method: immunoSEQ multiplex PCR; TCRdb's copy keeps in-frame clones and lacks some. The sample shows roughly 59,000 clones, about 86% of them seen only once. Sequenced: peripheral blood. These receptors all stem from a human donor in a cohort sampled during active COVID-19. Each CDR3 is given with its conserved first and last residue. The D gene is left open where the match is weak. The size entry is marked missing in some rows and otherwise reads once, few, many or a size class.

J gene: TRBJ1-5
D gene: NA
CDR3 length: 17
clone size: once
V gene: TRBV19
CDR3 protein: CASSIEANHHSNQPQHF
CDR3 DNA: TGTGCCAGTAGTATAGAAGCAAATCACCATAGCAATCAGCCCCAGCATTTT

J gene: TRBJ1-5
D gene: NA
CDR3 length: 14
clone size: NA
V gene: TRBV7-8
CDR3 protein: CASSLMTGRQPRHF
CDR3 DNA: TGTGCCAGCAGCTTAATGACAGGTCGGCAGCCCCGGCATTTT

J gene: TRBJ1-2
D gene: TRBD1
CDR3 length: 17
clone size: NA
V gene: TRBV27
CDR3 protein: CASSQTGGTGVDYGYTF
CDR3 DNA: TGTGCCAGCAGTCAAACCGGAGGGACAGGGGTTGACTATGGCTACACCTTC

J gene: TRBJ2-6
D gene: NA
CDR3 length: 15
clone size: NA
V gene: TRBV19
CDR3 protein: CASGMDNSGANVLTF
CDR3 DNA: TGTGCCAGTGGGATGGACAACTCTGGGGCCAACGTCCTGACTTTC

J gene: TRBJ2-5
D gene: NA
CDR3 length: 16
clone size: once
V gene: TRBV21-1
CDR3 protein: CASSGRVSGLQETQYF
CDR3 DNA: TGTGCCAGCAGCGGCCGGGTATCGGGACTCCAAGAGACCCAGTACTTC

J gene: TRBJ2-5
D gene: TRBD1
CDR3 length: 13
clone size: once
V gene: TRBV7-2
CDR3 protein: CASSFGQAETQYF
CDR3 DNA: TGTGCCAGCAGCTTTGGACAGGCAGAGACCCAGTACTTC

J gene: TRBJ2-2
D gene: NA
CDR3 length: 14
clone size: NA
V gene: TRBV18
CDR3 protein: CASSQSRGTGELFF
CDR3 DNA: TGTGCCAGCTCCCAATCTAGGGGCACCGGGGAGCTGTTTTTT

J gene: TRBJ1-6
D gene: NA
CDR3 length: 14
clone size: NA
V gene: TRBV5-1
CDR3 protein: CASSLEGANSPLHF
CDR3 DNA: TGCGCCAGCAGCTTGGAGGGAGCGAATTCACCCCTCCACTTT

J gene: TRBJ2-7
D gene: TRBD2
CDR3 length: 17
clone size: few
V gene: TRBV18
CDR3 protein: CASSPGTSVLDVDEQYF
CDR3 DNA: TGTGCCAGCTCACCCGGGACTAGCGTTTTGGATGTCGACGAGCAGTACTTC

J gene: TRBJ2-5
D gene: TRBD2
CDR3 length: 17
clone size: NA
V gene: TRBV7-8
CDR3 protein: CASSQNFGTSGSWTQYF
CDR3 DNA: TGTGCCAGCAGCCAAAATTTTGGGACTAGCGGGAGCTGGACCCAGTACTTC

J gene: TRBJ1-1
D gene: TRBD1
CDR3 length: 15
clone size: NA
V gene: TRBV5-4
CDR3 protein: CASSLTGGERTEAFF
CDR3 DNA: TGTGCCAGCAGCTTGACAGGGGGCGAGAGGACTGAAGCTTTCTTT

J gene: TRBJ2-3
D gene: TRBD1
CDR3 length: 15
clone size: NA
V gene: TRBV5-4
CDR3 protein: CASSSRDSTTDTQYF
CDR3 DNA: TGTGCCAGCAGCTCCCGGGACAGCACCACAGATACGCAGTATTTT

J gene: TRBJ2-1
D gene: NA
CDR3 length: 14
clone size: NA
V gene: TRBV11-2
CDR3 protein: CASSLWGTYNEQFF
CDR3 DNA: TGTGCCAGCAGCTTATGGGGGACTTACAATGAGCAGTTCTTC

J gene: TRBJ2-1
D gene: TRBD2
CDR3 length: 16
clone size: NA
V gene: TRBV4-1
CDR3 protein: CASSQDVGLAGLEQFF
CDR3 DNA: TGCGCCAGCAGCCAAGATGTGGGACTAGCGGGCCTTGAGCAGTTCTTC

J gene: TRBJ1-5
D gene: NA
CDR3 length: 12
clone size: NA
V gene: TRBV12-3/TRBV12-4
CDR3 protein: CASRYYNQPQHF
CDR3 DNA: TGTGCCAGCAGGTATTACAATCAGCCCCAGCATTTT

J gene: TRBJ1-1
D gene: NA
CDR3 length: 13
clone size: NA
V gene: TRBV5-8
CDR3 protein: CASSLRGNTEAFF
CDR3 DNA: TGTGCCAGCAGCTTGAGGGGGAACACTGAAGCTTTCTTT

J gene: TRBJ2-7
D gene: NA
CDR3 length: 13
clone size: NA
V gene: TRBV23-1
CDR3 protein: CASIYSHSYEQYF
CDR3 DNA: TGCGCCAGCATCTACAGTCACTCCTACGAGCAGTACTTC

J gene: TRBJ2-7
D gene: TRBD2
CDR3 length: 17
clone size: NA
V gene: TRBV7-8
CDR3 protein: CASSLGLAGVPSYEQYF
CDR3 DNA: TGTGCCAGCAGCTTGGGACTAGCGGGAGTCCCCTCCTACGAGCAGTACTTC

J gene: TRBJ2-7
D gene: NA
CDR3 length: 13
clone size: NA
V gene: TRBV9
CDR3 protein: CASSVVGAGEQYF
CDR3 DNA: TGTGCCAGCAGCGTAGTCGGGGCGGGAGAGCAGTACTTC

J gene: TRBJ1-1
D gene: TRBD1
CDR3 length: 19
clone size: NA
V gene: TRBV7-8
CDR3 protein: CASSPPPGQVSLPDTEAFF
CDR3 DNA: TGTGCCAGCAGCCCGCCGCCGGGACAGGTCTCTCTTCCGGACACTGAAGCTTTCTTT

J gene: TRBJ1-1
D gene: TRBD1
CDR3 length: 14
clone size: NA
V gene: TRBV10-3
CDR3 protein: CAIRDRRMNTEAFF
CDR3 DNA: TGTGCCATCAGGGACAGGAGGATGAACACTGAAGCTTTCTTT

J gene: TRBJ2-7
D gene: NA
CDR3 length: 11
clone size: NA
V gene: TRBV6-6
CDR3 protein: CASSPSYEQYF
CDR3 DNA: TGTGCCAGCAGTCCATCCTACGAGCAGTACTTC